This TCR beta chain came from a study of OX40 agonist ivuxolimab in advanced cancers. Study information: Ivuxolimab is a fully human IgG2 antibody that activates OX40 (CD134). Notes on the study in general: Expanded clones belonging to CD8+ T cells outnumbered, on average, those of CD4+. CD4+ and CD8+ T cells in blood underwent clonal expansion by week 6 at 0.1 to 3.0 mg/kg.

Details on this clone: The antigen is not known.

Germline loops: CDR1 SQVTM, CDR2 ANQGSEA. The CDR3 consists of 12 residues. Between the trimmed V and J ends, which lost 5 bases and 3 bases, there was a span of 8 bases. Samples were taken at baseline and on day 1 of cycles 4 and 7. Assay used: immunoSEQ multiplex PCR; TCRdb lists only in-frame clones, some missing. The sample holds 60,000 to 100,000 clones, about 90% seen once. Source: CD4+ or CD8+ T cells sorted from blood, taken in a trial of the OX40 agonist ivuxolimab. This TCR came from an adult with an advanced solid tumor such as melanoma, head and neck, liver or kidney cancer. This sequence joins TRBV29-1 and TRBJ1-3; no clear D. The CDR3 region has the DNA TGCAGCGTTCGTGATGTTGGAAACACCATATATTTT. Translated: CSVRDVGNTIYF.